Below, 15 T cell receptor beta chains from the same sample are listed, as sequenced in a study of blood T cell repertoires in COVID-19. Method: immunoSEQ multiplex PCR; TCRdb's copy keeps in-frame clones and lacks some. The sample yields 200,000 to 250,000 clones, roughly 88% seen once. Sample: PBMCs or T cells enriched from blood (not recorded which). The source of these receptors is a woman aged 50 to 60 who had recovered from COVID-19.

This sequence joins TRBV12-1 and TRBJ2-5; TRBD2 is the table's D call and was not checked against the DNA. TRBV12-1 is flagged as a pseudogene. The CDR3 covers 15 residues. Written as DNA, the CDR3 is TGTGCCAGCAGCTTTGGGGACGGGGGAGGAGAGACCCAGTACTTC. Translated: CASSFGDGGGETQYF.

The rearrangement joins TRBV28 to TRBJ2-3; TRBD2 matches 8 bases. The trim removed 5 bases at V and 3 bases at J, leaving 10 bases unmatched. Germline CDR1 and CDR2: MDHEN and SYDVKM. The CDR3 consists of 16 residues. CDR3 region: CASSPEGLVLTDTQYF. Written as DNA, the CDR3 is TGTGCCAGCAGTCCGGAGGGACTAGTGCTAACAGATACGCAGTATTTT.

This chain connects TRBV13 to TRBJ2-6, with 13 bases that match TRBD2. The germline CDR1 and CDR2 sequences are PRHDT and FYEKMQ (reference sequence). The CDR3 runs 20 residues. The trim removed 0 bases at V and 0 bases at J, leaving 5 bases unmatched. Here the CDR3 DNA reads TGTGCCAGCAGCTTAGGCAGCCGGACTAGCGGGAGCTCTGGGGCCAACGTCCTGACTTTC. Translating gives CASSLGSRTSGSSGANVLTF.

This clone was detected a few times. V usage is TRBV3-1 (or the pseudogene TRBV3-2) and J usage is TRBJ2-4; no reliable D call. The V gene lost 1 base and the J gene lost 5 bases, with 18 bases spanning the gap. There are 17 residues in the CDR3. Germline CDR1 LGHDT, CDR2 YNNKEL (reference sequence). This chain's CDR3 is CASSQVATQEYQNIQYF. The CDR3 DNA is TGTGCCAGCAGCCAAGTTGCGACTCAAGAGTACCAAAACATTCAGTACTTC.

This chain joins TRBV28 and TRBJ1-3; D possibly corresponds to TRBD1 (5 bases). CDR1 MDHEN and CDR2 SYDVKM come from the germline V gene. The CDR3 has 14 residues. V dropped 3 bases and J dropped 3 bases, with 9 bases sitting between them. The CDR3 is CASSFGGRGNTIYF. The CDR3 DNA is TGTGCCAGCAGTTTCGGGGGACGTGGAAACACCATATATTTT.

The V gene is TRBV7-8, the J gene TRBJ1-1, with TRBD1 matching 7 bases. The length of the CDR3 is 13 residues. V was clipped by 6 bases and J by 1 base; unmatched bases: 2. CDR1 SGHVS and CDR2 FQNEAQ come from the germline V gene. CDR3 in DNA: TGTGCCAGCAGTGACAGGGCGAACACTGAAGCTTTCTTT. It is translated as CASSDRANTEAFF.

V usage is TRBV25-1 and J usage is TRBJ2-5; a weak D match, TRBD2 (6 bases). This CDR3 is 13 amino acids long. CDR1 MGHDK and CDR2 SYGVNS come from the germline V gene. The V end lost 3 bases, the J end lost 10 bases, and 15 bases lay between the germline ends. The CDR3 here is CASSEFGPGLQYF. CDR3 bases: TGTGCCAGCAGTGAGTTTGGGCCGGGACTCCAGTACTTC.

This clone was picked up many times. The chain joins TRBV7-3 to TRBJ2-7; 7 nucleotides align to TRBD1. Unmatched junction bases numbered 5, after V lost 4 bases and J lost 5 bases. The CDR3 sequence is 13 residues long. Germline V lookup: CDR1 SGHTA, CDR2 FQGTGA. Here the CDR3 reads CASSSNTGDEQYF. CDR3 nucleotide sequence: TGTGCCAGCAGCTCAAATACAGGGGACGAGCAGTACTTC. Full variable domain (outside the CDR3, taken from reference TRBV7-3 and TRBJ2-7): GAGVSQTPSNKVTEKGKYVELRCDPISGHTALYWYRQSLGQGPEFLIYFQGTGAADDSGLPNDRFFAVRPEGSVSTLKIQRTERGDSAVYLCASSSNTGDEQYFGPGTRLTVT.

J is TRBJ2-7 and V is TRBV5-4, with D possibly matching TRBD2 (6 bases). This CDR3 has 14 amino acids. Deletions cut 4 bases from V and 2 bases from J, with 13 bases between. The V gene's germline CDR1 is SGHNT and CDR2 YYREEE (reference sequence). The CDR3 reads CASSNRDWPYEQYF. The CDR3, as DNA: TGTGCCAGCAGCAACCGGGACTGGCCCTACGAGCAGTACTTC.

The V and J genes are TRBV19 and TRBJ2-4; the match to TRBD1 covers 7 bases. Germline-derived CDR1 and CDR2 are LNHDA and SQIVND (reference sequence). V lost 5 bases and J lost 0; bases outside the gene matches: 13. The CDR3 loop spans 18 amino acids. CDR3 sequence (DNA): TGTGCCAGTAGTGGGGTAGGTGGTAGGGGGCTAGCCAAAAACATTCAGTACTTC. Its translation is CASSGVGGRGLAKNIQYF.

The chain uses TRBV9 and TRBJ2-5; 8 bases line up with TRBD1. The J segment lost 3 bases and the V segment lost 0 bases, leaving 4 bases of the junction unmatched. Germline lookup yields CDR1 SGDLS and CDR2 YYNGEE. This CDR3 has 15 amino acids. DNA of the CDR3: TGTGCCAGCAGCGTAGCATCGGACAGGGAAGAGACCCAGTACTTC. Translated, it gives CASSVASDREETQYF.

As DNA, the CDR3 is TGTGCCAGCAGTGAGTTGACAGGGGTGAACACTGAAGCTTTCTTT. Translation: CASSELTGVNTEAFF. This rearrangement joins TRBV25-1 to TRBJ1-1; 8 bases line up with TRBD1. Trimming at V came to 3 bases and at J to 0 bases, leaving 3 bases not matched to a gene. Germline V gene sequence: CDR1 MGHDK, CDR2 SYGVNS. The CDR3 length is 15 residues.

This sequence joins TRBV15 and TRBJ2-5, with 9 bases aligning to TRBD2. This CDR3 spans 17 amino acids. V dropped 1 base and J dropped 5; count of bases not matched to a gene: 11. Germline CDR1 LNHNV, CDR2 YYDKDF (reference sequence). Written as DNA, the CDR3 is TGTGCCACCAGCAGAGGTGTTGGCGGGAGGGGTGAGGAGACCCAGTACTTC. Protein sequence: CATSRGVGGRGEETQYF.

The rearrangement joins TRBV7-9 to TRBJ1-1; weak D call: TRBD1 (6 bases). The CDR3 sequence is 18 residues long. Per germline, CDR1 SEHNR and CDR2 FQNEAQ (reference sequence). V lost 0 bases to trimming and J lost 0 bases, with 17 bases between them. The CDR3 spells CASSLAANRDNMNTEAFF. The CDR3 bases are TGTGCCAGCAGCTTAGCGGCTAACCGGGACAACATGAACACTGAAGCTTTCTTT.

This clone showed up just a few times. CDR3 amino acids: CASSLRPGQGSDEQFF. CDR3 DNA: TGTGCCAGCAGCTTAAGGCCGGGACAGGGCTCGGATGAGCAGTTCTTC. The chain recombines TRBV7-9 with TRBJ2-1, with TRBD1 matching 9 bases. Germline lookup yields CDR1 SEHNR and CDR2 FQNEAQ (reference sequence). CDR3 length: 16 amino acids. With 2 bases clipped from V and 8 bases from J, the junction kept 10 bases outside the gene matches.